Described below is a single TCR beta chain sequence and its context. The antigen is not known. The CDR3 length is 12 residues. Germline V CDR1 and CDR2: SQVTM, ANQGSEA. This sample is drawn from a study of tumor-infiltrating lymphocytes in primary liver carcinoma. Findings and caveats of the study: The difference in top-250-clone fraction between tumors and blood was significant, favoring tumors (p = 0.039).

Starting material of 500 ng total RNA yielded TCR beta cDNA via a constant-region primer. It was through three nested multiplex PCR rounds of slightly modified ARM-PCR that TCR beta libraries arose. A C-beta reverse primer and TRBV1-TRBV30 forward primers served in each of the first two PCR rounds, at approximately 10 cycles apiece. TCRdb re-analysed the multiplex PCR reads in MiXCR, keeping a single row per CDR3 protein. Of over 35,000 distinct CDR3 sequences listed, around 72% were seen once; the top ten hold about a fifth. Bulk tissue was left unsorted, and RNA and DNA were co-extracted from about 19-30 mg of it. Every one of the tumor samples had a viable tumor cell content above 75%.

Specimen: liver tumor tissue from sampling region 2. Subset reported: tumor region T2, inferior pole. V gene TRBV29-1 combines with J gene TRBJ1-2; TRBD1 matches 8 bases. The clonotype was recovered from a man between 40 and 49 years old with primary liver carcinoma and hepatitis B virus infection. The CDR3 spells CSMGQETYGYTF. In DNA, the CDR3 is TGCAGTATGGGACAGGAGACATATGGCTACACCTTC.